Listed below are T cell receptor beta chains from one sample, sequenced in a study of blood T cell repertoires in COVID-19. Sequencing was performed with immunoSEQ multiplex PCR; in TCRdb, only in-frame clones are kept and a portion is missing. The sample gives roughly 200,000 clones, roughly 84% of which show up once; about 4.4% is in the top ten. The specimen was peripheral blood. These receptors all stem from a man aged 50 to 60 with active or convalescent COVID-19. Both conserved end residues are part of each CDR3. D genes are given only for firm matches. Expanded clones are given a class, and other clones once, few, many or no size at all.

abundance,j_gene,len,v_gene,d_gene,CDR3nt,CDR3aa
.,TRBJ1-2,13,TRBV6-5,.,TGTGCCAGCAGTTACTACGGTAACTATGGCTACACCTTC,CASSYYGNYGYTF
.,TRBJ2-7,15,TRBV7-2,TRBD2,TGTGCCAGCAGCTTTCGCGGGGGTGGCTCCTACGAGCAGTACTTC,CASSFRGGGSYEQYF
.,TRBJ1-6,14,TRBV6-1,.,TGTGCCAGCAGTGATACATCAGGATATTCACCCCTCCACTTT,CASSDTSGYSPLHF
few,TRBJ2-7,14,TRBV3-1/TRBV3-2,.,TGTGCCAGCAGCCACTTTGGACAGATCTACGAGCAGTACTTC,CASSHFGQIYEQYF
.,TRBJ2-5,13,TRBV11-3,.,TGTGCCAGCAGCTCGCAGGTCCACGAGACCCAGTACTTC,CASSSQVHETQYF
.,TRBJ2-5,15,TRBV2,.,TGTGCCAGCAGCCGGACTACCACCTACCAAGAGACCCAGTACTTC,CASSRTTTYQETQYF
.,TRBJ2-7,14,TRBV9,.,TGTGCCAGCAGCGTAGCGACCGGGGATTACGAGCAGTACTTC,CASSVATGDYEQYF
.,TRBJ1-4,15,TRBV7-8,TRBD1,TGTGCCAGCAGCTTAGAAGACAGGGGAGGTGAAAAACTGTTTTTT,CASSLEDRGGEKLFF
.,TRBJ1-1,13,TRBV30,TRBD1,TGTGCCTGGGCCCGGACAGGAAACACTGAAGCTTTCTTT,CAWARTGNTEAFF
.,TRBJ2-7,14,TRBV29-1,.,TGCAGCGTTGGTAGGGGTAAGAACCTGGACGAGCAGTACTTC,CSVGRGKNLDEQYF
few,TRBJ2-7,12,TRBV4-1,.,TGCGCCAGCAGCCAAGTGAACGGCGAGCAGTACTTC,CASSQVNGEQYF
.,TRBJ2-3,16,TRBV9,.,TGTGCCAGCAGCGTAGATGGCCGGGCCAGGGGAAATACGCAGTATTTT,CASSVDGRARGNTQYF
.,TRBJ2-3,15,TRBV7-2,.,TGTGCCAGCAGCTTAGACTCACCTAGCACAGATACGCAGTATTTT,CASSLDSPSTDTQYF
.,TRBJ1-5,15,TRBV19,.,TGTGCCAGTAGTATAGCTCCGGAAAGCGGTCAGCCCCAGCATTTT,CASSIAPESGQPQHF
.,TRBJ2-2,15,TRBV4-1,.,TGCGCCAGCAGCCAAGTGCTGGGGGCGGCCGGGGAGCTGTTTTTT,CASSQVLGAAGELFF
few,TRBJ1-1,18,TRBV6-1,TRBD1,TGTGCCAGCAGTGAAAGGCGGGGGACAGGGGGGATGAACACTGAAGCTTTCTTT,CASSERRGTGGMNTEAFF
.,TRBJ1-1,14,TRBV5-1,.,TGCGCCAGCAGCATAAGCATTGTCGACACTGAAGCTTTCTTT,CASSISIVDTEAFF
.,TRBJ1-1,15,TRBV6-5,.,TGTGCCAGCAGTTACTTCCATTGGCAGAACACTGAAGCTTTCTTT,CASSYFHWQNTEAFF
.,TRBJ2-5,16,TRBV23-1,.,TGCGCCAGCAGCCTCCGAGGAATGGGGAGATTTGAGACCCAGTACTTC,CASSLRGMGRFETQYF
.,TRBJ2-5,15,TRBV4-2,.,TGTGCCAGCAGCCAAAGGGCAGGGGGGCAAGAGACCCAGTACTTC,CASSQRAGGQETQYF
once,TRBJ1-2,12,TRBV6-1,.,TGTGCCAGCAGTGACAGGCACTATGGCTACACCTTC,CASSDRHYGYTF
.,TRBJ2-7,15,TRBV7-2,TRBD1,TGTGCCAGCAGCCCAGGGACAGGATTTTCCTACGAGCAGTACTTC,CASSPGTGFSYEQYF